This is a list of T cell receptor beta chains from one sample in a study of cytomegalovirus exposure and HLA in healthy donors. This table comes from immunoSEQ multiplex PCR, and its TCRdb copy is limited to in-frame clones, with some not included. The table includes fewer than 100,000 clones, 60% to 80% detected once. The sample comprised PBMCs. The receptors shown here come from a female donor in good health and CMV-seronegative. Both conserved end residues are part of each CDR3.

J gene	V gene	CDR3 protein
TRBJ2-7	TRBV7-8	CASSLVQGPSAEQYF
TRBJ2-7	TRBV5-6	CASSLGQGTREQYF
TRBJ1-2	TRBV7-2	CASSLVAGEGYTF
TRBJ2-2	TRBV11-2	CASSLVAGGGTGELFF
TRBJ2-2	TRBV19	CASTWTVEGVLFF
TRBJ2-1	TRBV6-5	CASRGGTPNEQFF
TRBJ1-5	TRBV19	CASYHGGQGSQPQHF
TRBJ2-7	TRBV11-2	CASSFEGVAYEQYF
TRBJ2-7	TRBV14	CASSQDGQGDSYEQYF
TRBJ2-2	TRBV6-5	CASSPLAGFRELFF
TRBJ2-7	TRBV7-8	CASSSRLLVSYEQYF
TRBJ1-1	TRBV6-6	CASTRNRGPEAFF
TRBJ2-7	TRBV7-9	CASSLTGLAGPLSYEQYF
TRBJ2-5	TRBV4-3	CASSQYRGEETQYF
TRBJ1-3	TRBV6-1	CASSPMVGGTIYF
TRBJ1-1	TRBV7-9	CASSLADTLGTEAFF
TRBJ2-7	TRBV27	CASSTGQSYEQYF
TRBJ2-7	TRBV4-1	CASSQERNYEQYF
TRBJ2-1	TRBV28	CASSLPRTGVIYNEQFF
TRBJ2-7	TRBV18	CASSPPRDSYEQYF
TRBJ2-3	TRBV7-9	CSSSLTLFWGKGTDTQYF
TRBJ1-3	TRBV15	CATSDRTLSSGNTIYF
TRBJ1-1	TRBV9	CASSVGQGALNTEAFF
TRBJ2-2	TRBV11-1	CASTPGGTNTGELFF
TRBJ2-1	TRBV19	CASTDKGISGGLYNEQFF
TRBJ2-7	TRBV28	CASSFTSGNTYEQYF
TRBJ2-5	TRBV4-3	CASSQDHEGSWETQYF
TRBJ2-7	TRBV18	CASSPPLGGRVYEQYF
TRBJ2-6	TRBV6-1	CASSGGQGRSSGANVLTF
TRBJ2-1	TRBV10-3	CAISELTSGRSYNEQFF
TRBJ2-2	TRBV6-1	CASSEVYFMTGAEPGELFF
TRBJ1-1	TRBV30	CALQKDTEAFF
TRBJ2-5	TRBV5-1	CASSLANLQETQYF
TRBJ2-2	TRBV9	CASSVDSQDYTGELFF
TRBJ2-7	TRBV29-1	CSVGLAGPDEQYF
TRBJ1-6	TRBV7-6	CASRLKGDSPLHF
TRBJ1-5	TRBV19	CASSYRVNQPQHF
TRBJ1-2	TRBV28	CASSLQAANYGYTF
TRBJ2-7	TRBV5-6	CASSLILAGGREQYF
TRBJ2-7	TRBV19	CASSSGRVKYEQYF
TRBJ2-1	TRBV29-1	CSSRTGSYNEQFF
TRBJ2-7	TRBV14	CASSQGVYGSLYEQYF